This record concerns one T cell receptor (beta chain) sequence. The CDR3 extends over 15 amino acids. V dropped 3 bases and J dropped 5 bases, with 14 bases sitting between them. CDR1 and CDR2 (germline): SNHLY, FYNNEI. These data come from a study of shared T cell receptors in the human thymus. The protocol was immunoSEQ multiplex PCR, while the TCRdb copy is restricted to in-frame clones and leaves out a portion. The table lists 500,000 to 750,000 clones, around 87% of them singletons. The same sample was also studied in work on human thymus T cells. That source notes: The donor group consisted of healthy Finnish infants who were having corrective surgery for congenital heart defects. Resections obtained during corrective heart surgery supplied the thymus tissue. Both thymic and peripheral blood repertoires showed apparently biased V and J usage. There were highly overlapping thymic repertoires among unrelated individuals, as related research reported.

The J gene is TRBJ1-5, the V gene TRBV2, with a weak D call TRBD1 (5 bases). The receptor comes from a boy in the first two years of life with a congenital heart defect. Sequencing was carried out using thymocytes. CDR3 in amino acids: CASSDSGVEDQPQHF. As DNA, the CDR3 is TGTGCCAGCAGTGATTCGGGGGTAGAGGATCAGCCCCAGCATTTT.